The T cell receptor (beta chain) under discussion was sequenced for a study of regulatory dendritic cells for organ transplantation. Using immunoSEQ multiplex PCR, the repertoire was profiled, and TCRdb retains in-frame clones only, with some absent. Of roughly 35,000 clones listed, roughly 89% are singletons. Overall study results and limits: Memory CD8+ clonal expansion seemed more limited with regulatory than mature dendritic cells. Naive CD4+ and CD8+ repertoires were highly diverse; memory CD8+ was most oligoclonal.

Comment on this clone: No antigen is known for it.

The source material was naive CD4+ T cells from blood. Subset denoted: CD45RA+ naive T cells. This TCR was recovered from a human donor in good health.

The DNA for the CDR3 is TGTGCCAGCAGTCGGCGACAGGGGGCTGCAGATACGCAGTATTTT. Translation gives CASSRRQGAADTQYF. The chain uses TRBV6-5 and TRBJ2-3; TRBD1 agrees at 10 bases. Germline V gene data show CDR1 as MNHEY and CDR2 as SVGAGI. The length of the CDR3 is 15 residues. With 5 bases clipped from V and 4 bases from J, the junction kept 6 bases outside the gene matches.